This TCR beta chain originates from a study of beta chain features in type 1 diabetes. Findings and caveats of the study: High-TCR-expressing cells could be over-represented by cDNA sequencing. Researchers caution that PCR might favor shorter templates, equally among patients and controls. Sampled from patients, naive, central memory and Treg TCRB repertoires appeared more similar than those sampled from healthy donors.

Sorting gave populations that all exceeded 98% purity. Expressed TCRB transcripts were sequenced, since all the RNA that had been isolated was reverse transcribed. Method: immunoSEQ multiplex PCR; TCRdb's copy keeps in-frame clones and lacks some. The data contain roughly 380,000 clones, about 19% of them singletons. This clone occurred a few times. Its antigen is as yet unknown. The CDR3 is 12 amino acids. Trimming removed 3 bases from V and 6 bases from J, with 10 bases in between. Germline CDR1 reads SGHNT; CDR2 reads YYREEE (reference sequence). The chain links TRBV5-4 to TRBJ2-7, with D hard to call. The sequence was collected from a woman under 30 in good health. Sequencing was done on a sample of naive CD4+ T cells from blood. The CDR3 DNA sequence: TGTGCCAGCAGCTATCCCCTAGGCGAGCAGTACTTC. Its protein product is CASSYPLGEQYF.